This T cell receptor (beta chain) was documented in a study of cytomegalovirus exposure and HLA in healthy donors. General observations from the study: Later work found that TCR association rates differed between HLA loci; DRB1 had the most and HLA-C the fewest. High sensitivity and specificity were reportedly achieved when the classifier diagnosed cytomegalovirus status. The study flagged around 160 TCR beta chains as cytomegalovirus-associated.

This clone was detected only a few times. Its antigen is not known. Researchers ran the PCR with 60 Vbeta and 13 Jbeta primers. The method was immunoSEQ multiplex PCR; TCRdb's version includes in-frame clones alone and lacks a portion of them. The sample shows over 150,000 clones, around 74% of them seen only once. This TCR was recovered from a man aged 18 to 29 in good health and CMV-seronegative. Material: PBMCs.

CDR3 sequence: CSGALAGGTDTQYF. CDR3 sequence (DNA): TGCAGCGGCGCGCTAGCGGGGGGCACAGATACGCAGTATTTT. The rearrangement uses TRBV29-1 and TRBJ2-3, with 10 bases identical to TRBD2. This CDR3 is built from 14 residues. Germline CDR1 and CDR2: SQVTM and ANQGSEA. Trimming removed 7 bases from V and 1 base from J; junction bases left unmatched: 5.